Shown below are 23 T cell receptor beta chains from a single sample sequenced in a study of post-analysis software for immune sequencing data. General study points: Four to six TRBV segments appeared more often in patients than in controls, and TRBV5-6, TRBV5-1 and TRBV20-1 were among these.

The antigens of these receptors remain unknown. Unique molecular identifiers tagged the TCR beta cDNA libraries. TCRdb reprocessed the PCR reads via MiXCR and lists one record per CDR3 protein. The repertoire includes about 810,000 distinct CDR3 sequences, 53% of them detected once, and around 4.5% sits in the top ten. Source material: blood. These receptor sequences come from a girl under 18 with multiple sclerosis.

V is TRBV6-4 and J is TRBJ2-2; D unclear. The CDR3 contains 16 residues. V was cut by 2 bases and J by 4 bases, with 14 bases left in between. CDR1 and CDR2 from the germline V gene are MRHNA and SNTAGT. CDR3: CASSDGQRSSTGELFF. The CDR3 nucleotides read TGTGCCAGCAGTGACGGGCAACGGTCCAGCACCGGGGAGCTGTTTTTT.

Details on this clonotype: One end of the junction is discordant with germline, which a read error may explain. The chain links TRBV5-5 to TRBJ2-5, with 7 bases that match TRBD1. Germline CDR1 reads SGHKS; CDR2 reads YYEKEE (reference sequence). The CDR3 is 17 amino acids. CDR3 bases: TGTGCCAGCAGCTTGGAAAGACAGGGCTCCACTCCGGAGACCCGGTACTTC. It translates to CASSLERQGSTPETRYF. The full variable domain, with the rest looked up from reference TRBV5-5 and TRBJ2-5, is DAGVTQSPTHLIKTRGQQVTLRCSPISGHKSVSWYQQVLGQGPQFIFQYYEKEERGRGNFPDRFSARQFPNYSSELNVNALLLGDSALYLCASSLERQGSTPETRYFGPGTRLLVL.

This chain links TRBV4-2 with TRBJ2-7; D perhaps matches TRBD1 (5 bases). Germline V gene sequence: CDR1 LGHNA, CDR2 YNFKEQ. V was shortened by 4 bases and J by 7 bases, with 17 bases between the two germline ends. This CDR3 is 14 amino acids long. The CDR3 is CASSPNRGFWEQYF. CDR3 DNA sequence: TGTGCCAGCAGCCCAAATAGGGGATTTTGGGAGCAGTACTTC.

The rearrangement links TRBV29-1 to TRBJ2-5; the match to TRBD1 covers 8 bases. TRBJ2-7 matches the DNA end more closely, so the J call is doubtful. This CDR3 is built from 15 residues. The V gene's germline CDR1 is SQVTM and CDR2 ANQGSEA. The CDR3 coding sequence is TGCAGCGTTGAAGAGACCGCCAGGCAGGGGGCCGAGCAGTACTTC. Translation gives CSVEETARQGAEQYF.

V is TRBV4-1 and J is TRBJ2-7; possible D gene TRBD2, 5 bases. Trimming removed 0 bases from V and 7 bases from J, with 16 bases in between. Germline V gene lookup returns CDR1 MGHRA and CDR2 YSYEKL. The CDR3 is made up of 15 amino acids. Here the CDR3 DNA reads TGCGCCAGCAGCCAAGATCGTGGACTGATCACTGAGCAGTACTTC. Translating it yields CASSQDRGLITEQYF.

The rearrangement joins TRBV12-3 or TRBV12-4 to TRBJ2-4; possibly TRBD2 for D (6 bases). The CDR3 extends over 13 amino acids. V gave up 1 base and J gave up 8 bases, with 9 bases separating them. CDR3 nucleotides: TGTGCCAGCAGTTTAGGCGGGACGGACATTCAGTACTTC. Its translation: CASSLGGTDIQYF.

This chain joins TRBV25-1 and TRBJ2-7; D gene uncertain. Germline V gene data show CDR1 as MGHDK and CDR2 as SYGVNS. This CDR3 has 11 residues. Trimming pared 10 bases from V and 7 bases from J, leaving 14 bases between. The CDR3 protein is CATSINNEQYF. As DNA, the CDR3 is TGTGCCACCTCCATTAACAATGAGCAGTACTTC.

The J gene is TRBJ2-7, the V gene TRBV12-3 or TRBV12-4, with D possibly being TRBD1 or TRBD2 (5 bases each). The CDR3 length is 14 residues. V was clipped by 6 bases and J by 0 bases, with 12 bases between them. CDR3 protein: CASSQGRLSYEQYF. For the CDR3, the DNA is TGTGCCAGCAGCCAGGGACGCCTCTCCTACGAGCAGTACTTC.

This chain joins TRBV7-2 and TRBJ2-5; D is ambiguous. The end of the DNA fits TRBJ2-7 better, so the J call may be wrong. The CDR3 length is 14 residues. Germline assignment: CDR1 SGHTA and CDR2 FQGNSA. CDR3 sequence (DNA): TGTGCCAGCAGCCTCGGACGGATGAGCCACGAGCAGTACTTC. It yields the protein CASSLGRMSHEQYF.

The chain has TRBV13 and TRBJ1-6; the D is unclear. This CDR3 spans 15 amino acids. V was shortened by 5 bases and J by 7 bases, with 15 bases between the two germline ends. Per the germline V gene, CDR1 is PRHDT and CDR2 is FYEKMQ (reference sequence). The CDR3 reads CASSERTPSNSPLHF. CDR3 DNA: TGTGCCAGCAGCGAGCGGACTCCCTCCAATTCACCCCTCCACTTT.

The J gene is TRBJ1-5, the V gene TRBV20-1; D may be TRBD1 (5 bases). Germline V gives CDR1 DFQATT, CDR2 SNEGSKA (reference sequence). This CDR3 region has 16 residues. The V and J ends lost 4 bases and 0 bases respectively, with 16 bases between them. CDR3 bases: TGCAGTGCTACGACCTTAAGGGACTATAGCAATCAGCCCCAGCATTTT. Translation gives CSATTLRDYSNQPQHF.

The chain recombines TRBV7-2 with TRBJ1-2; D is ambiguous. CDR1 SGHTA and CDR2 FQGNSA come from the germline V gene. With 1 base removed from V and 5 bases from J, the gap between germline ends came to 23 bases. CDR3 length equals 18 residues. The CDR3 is CASSLVRLGPSLRYGYTF. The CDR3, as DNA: TGTGCCAGCAGCTTAGTTAGGCTAGGGCCATCCCTCAGATATGGCTACACCTTC.

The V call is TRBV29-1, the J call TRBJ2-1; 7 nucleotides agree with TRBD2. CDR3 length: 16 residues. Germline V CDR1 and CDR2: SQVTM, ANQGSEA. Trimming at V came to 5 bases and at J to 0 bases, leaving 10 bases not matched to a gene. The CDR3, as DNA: TGCAGCGTTTTTGGGGGGGAGTTCAGCTCCTACAATGAGCAGTTCTTC. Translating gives CSVFGGEFSSYNEQFF.

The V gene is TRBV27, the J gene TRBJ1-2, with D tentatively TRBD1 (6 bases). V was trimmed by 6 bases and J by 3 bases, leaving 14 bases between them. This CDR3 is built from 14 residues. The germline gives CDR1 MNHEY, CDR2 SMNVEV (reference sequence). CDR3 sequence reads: CASSRLGGYYGYTF. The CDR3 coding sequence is TGTGCCAGCAGCCGACTAGGGGGATACTATGGCTACACCTTC.

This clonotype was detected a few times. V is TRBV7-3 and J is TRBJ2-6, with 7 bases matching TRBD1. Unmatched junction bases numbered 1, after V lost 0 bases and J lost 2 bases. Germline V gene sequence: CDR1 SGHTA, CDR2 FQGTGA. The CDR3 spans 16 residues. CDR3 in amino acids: CASSLTGGTGANVLTF. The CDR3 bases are TGTGCCAGCAGCTTAACAGGGGGCACTGGGGCCAACGTCCTGACTTTC.

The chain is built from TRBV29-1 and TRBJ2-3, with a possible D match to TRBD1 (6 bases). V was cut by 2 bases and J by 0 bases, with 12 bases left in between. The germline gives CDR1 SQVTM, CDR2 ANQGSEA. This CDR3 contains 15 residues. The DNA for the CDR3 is TGCAGCGTTGAAACCCGGACAGCAAGCACAGATACGCAGTATTTT. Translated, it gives CSVETRTASTDTQYF.

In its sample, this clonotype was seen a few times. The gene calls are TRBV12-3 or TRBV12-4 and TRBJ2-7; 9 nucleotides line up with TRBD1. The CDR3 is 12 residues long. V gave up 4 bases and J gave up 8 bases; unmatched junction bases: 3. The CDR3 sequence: CASSSGTGKQYF. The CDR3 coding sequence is TGTGCCAGCAGTTCCGGGACAGGGAAGCAGTACTTC.

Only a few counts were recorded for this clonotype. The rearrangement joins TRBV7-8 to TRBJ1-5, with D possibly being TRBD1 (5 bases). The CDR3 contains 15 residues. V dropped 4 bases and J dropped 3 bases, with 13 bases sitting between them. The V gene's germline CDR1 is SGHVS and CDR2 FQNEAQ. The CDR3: CASSSLRGPNQPQHF. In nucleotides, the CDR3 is TGTGCCAGCAGCTCCCTCCGGGGACCCAATCAGCCCCAGCATTTT.

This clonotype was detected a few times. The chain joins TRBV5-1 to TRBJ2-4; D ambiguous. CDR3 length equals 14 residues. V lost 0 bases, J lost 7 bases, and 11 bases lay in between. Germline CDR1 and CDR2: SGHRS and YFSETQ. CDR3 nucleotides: TGCGCCAGCAGCTTGGATAGCTTAGGGAACATTCAGTACTTC. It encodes CASSLDSLGNIQYF.

CDR3 nucleotide sequence: TGCGCCAGCAGCCCCCGAGGGGTGCAGCTTAATTCACCCCTCCACTTT. Its translation is CASSPRGVQLNSPLHF. J is TRBJ1-6 and V is TRBV4-1; perhaps TRBD1 as D (5 bases). The CDR3 extends over 16 amino acids. The V and J ends lost 4 bases and 6 bases respectively, with 16 bases between them. Germline CDR1 is MGHRA and CDR2 is YSYEKL.

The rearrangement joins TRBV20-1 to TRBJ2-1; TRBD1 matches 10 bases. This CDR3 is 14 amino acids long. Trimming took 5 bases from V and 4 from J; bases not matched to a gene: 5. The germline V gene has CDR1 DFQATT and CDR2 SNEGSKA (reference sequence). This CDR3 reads CSAYRDRGYNEQFF. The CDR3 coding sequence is TGCAGTGCTTACCGGGACAGGGGTTACAATGAGCAGTTCTTC.

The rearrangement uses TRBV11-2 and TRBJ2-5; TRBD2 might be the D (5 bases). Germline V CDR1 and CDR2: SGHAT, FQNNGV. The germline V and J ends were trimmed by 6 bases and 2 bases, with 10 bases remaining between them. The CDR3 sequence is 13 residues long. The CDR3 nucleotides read TGTGCCAGCAGGGTGGGCGGGCAAGAGACCCAGTACTTC. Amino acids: CASRVGGQETQYF.

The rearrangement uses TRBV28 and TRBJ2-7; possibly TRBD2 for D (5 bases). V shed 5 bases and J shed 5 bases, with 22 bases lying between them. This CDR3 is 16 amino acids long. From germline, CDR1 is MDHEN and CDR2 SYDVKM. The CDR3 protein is CASSPAGERRKDEQYF. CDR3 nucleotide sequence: TGTGCCAGCAGTCCCGCCGGGGAACGTCGGAAGGACGAGCAGTACTTC. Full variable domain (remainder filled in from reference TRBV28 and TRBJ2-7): DVKVTQSSRYLVKRTGEKVFLECVQDMDHENMFWYRQDPGLGLRLIYFSYDVKMKEKGDIPEGYSVSREKKERFSLILESASTNQTSMYLCASSPAGERRKDEQYFGPGTRLTVT.